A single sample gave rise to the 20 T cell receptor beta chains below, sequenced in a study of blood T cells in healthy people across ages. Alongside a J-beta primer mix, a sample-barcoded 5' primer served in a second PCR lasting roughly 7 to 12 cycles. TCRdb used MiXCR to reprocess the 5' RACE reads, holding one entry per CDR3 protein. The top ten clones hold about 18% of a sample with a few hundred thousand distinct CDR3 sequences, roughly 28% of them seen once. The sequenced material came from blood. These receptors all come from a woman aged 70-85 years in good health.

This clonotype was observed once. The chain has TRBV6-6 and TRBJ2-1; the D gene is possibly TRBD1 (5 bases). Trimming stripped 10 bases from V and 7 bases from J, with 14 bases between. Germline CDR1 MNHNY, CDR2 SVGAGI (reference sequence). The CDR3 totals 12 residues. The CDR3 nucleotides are TGTGCCACAAACCGACAGAGGAATGAGCAGTTCTTC. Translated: CATNRQRNEQFF.

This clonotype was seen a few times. CDR3 region: CASSNGPLAGVFKETQYF. The CDR3 DNA follows: TGTGCCAGCAGCAACGGACCTCTAGCGGGGGTCTTCAAAGAGACCCAGTACTTC. The chain uses TRBV5-8 and TRBJ2-5, with 10 bases identical to TRBD2. Germline V gene data show CDR1 as SGHTS and CDR2 as YDEGEE. V lost 4 bases to trimming and J lost 3 bases; unmatched junction nucleotides: 15. This CDR3 comprises 18 residues.

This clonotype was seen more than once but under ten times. The CDR3 is CASSLGGTGPGSPLHF. CDR3 in DNA: TGTGCCAGCAGTTTGGGGGGAACTGGACCAGGTTCACCCCTCCACTTT. This chain links TRBV28 with TRBJ1-6, with D possibly TRBD1 on 5 matching bases. The CDR3 runs to 16 residues. V lost 3 bases to trimming and J lost 9 bases, with 18 bases between them. Germline values: CDR1 MDHEN, CDR2 SYDVKM. The full variable domain, with the rest looked up from reference TRBV28 and TRBJ1-6, is DVKVTQSSRYLVKRTGEKVFLECVQDMDHENMFWYRQDPGLGLRLIYFSYDVKMKEKGDIPEGYSVSREKKERFSLILESASTNQTSMYLCASSLGGTGPGSPLHFGNGTRLTVT.

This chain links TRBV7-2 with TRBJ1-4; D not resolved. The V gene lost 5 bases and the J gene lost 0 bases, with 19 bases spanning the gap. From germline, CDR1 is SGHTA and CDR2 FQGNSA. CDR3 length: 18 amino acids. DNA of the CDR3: TGTGCCAGCAGCCCATACGGGCTCTTGGGTGCAACTAATGAAAAACTGTTTTTT. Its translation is CASSPYGLLGATNEKLFF. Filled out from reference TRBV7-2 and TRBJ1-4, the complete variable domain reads GAGVSQSPSNKVTEKGKDVELRCDPISGHTALYWYRQSLGQGLEFLIYFQGNSAPDKSGLPSDRFSAERTGGSVSTLTIQRTQQEDSAVYLCASSPYGLLGATNEKLFFGSGTQLSVL.

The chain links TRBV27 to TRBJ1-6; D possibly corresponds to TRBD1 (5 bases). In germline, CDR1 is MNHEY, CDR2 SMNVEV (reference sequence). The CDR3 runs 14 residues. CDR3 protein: CGSRRDVDNSPLHF. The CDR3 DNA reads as TGTGGCTCCCGCAGGGACGTGGATAATTCACCCCTCCACTTT.

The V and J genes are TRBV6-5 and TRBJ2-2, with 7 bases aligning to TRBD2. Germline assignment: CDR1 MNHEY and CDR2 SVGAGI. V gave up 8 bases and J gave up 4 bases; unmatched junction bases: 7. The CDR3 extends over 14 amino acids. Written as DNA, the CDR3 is TGTGCCAGCCGGCCTGGGGGGGGCACCGGGGAGCTGTTTTTT. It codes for CASRPGGGTGELFF.

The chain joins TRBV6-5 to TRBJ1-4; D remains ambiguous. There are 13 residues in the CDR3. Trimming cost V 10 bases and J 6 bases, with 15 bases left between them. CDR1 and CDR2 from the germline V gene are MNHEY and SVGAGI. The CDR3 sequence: CATAPPGDEKLFF. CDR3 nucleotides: TGTGCCACCGCCCCCCCCGGGGATGAAAAACTGTTTTTT.

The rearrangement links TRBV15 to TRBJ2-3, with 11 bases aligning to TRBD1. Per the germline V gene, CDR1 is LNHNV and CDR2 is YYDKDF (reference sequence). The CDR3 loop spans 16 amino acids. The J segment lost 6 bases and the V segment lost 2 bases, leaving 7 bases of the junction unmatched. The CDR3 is CATSRTARDRGDTQYF. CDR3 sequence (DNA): TGTGCCACCAGCAGAACAGCCCGGGACAGGGGGGATACGCAGTATTTT.

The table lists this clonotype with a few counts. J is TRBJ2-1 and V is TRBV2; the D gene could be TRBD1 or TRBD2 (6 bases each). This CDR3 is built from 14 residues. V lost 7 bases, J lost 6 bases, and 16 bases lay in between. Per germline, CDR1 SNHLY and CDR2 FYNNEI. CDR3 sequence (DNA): TGTGCCAGCAAAGGGGGGCCCGTGGCCAATGAGCAGTTCTTC. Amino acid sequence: CASKGGPVANEQFF.

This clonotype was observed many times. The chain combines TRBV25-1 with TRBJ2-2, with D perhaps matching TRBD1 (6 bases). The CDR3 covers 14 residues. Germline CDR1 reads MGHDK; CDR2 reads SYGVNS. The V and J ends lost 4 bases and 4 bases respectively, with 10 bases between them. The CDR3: CASSGQDGTGELFF. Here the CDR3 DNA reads TGTGCCAGCAGTGGACAGGATGGCACCGGGGAGCTGTTTTTT. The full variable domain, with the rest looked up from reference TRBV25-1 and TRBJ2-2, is EADIYQTPRYLVIGTGKKITLECSQTMGHDKMYWYQQDPGMELHLIHYSYGVNSTEKGDLSSESTVSRIRTEHFPLTLESARPSHTSQYLCASSGQDGTGELFFGEGSRLTVL.

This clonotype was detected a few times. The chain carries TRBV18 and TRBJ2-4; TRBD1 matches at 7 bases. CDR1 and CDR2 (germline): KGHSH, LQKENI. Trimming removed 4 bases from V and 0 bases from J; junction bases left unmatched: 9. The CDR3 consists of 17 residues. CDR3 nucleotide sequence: TGTGCCAGCTCACGATCAGGGACAGCGCTAGCCAAAAACATTCAGTACTTC. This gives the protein CASSRSGTALAKNIQYF. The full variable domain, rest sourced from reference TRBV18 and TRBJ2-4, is NAGVMQNPRHLVRRRGQEARLRCSPMKGHSHVYWYRQLPEEGLKFMVYLQKENIIDESGMPKERFSAEFPKEGPSILRIQQVVRGDSAAYFCASSRSGTALAKNIQYFGAGTRLSVL.

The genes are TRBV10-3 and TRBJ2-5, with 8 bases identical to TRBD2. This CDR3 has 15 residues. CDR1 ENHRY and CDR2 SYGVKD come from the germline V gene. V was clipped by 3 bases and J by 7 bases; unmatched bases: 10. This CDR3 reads CAISDSSGARGTQYF. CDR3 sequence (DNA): TGTGCCATCAGTGATAGTAGCGGGGCAAGGGGGACCCAGTACTTC.

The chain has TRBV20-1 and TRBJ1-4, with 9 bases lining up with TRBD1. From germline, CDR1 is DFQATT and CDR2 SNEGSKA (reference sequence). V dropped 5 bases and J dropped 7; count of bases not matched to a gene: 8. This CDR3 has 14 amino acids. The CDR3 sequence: CSAGRTGVGEKLFF. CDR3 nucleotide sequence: TGCAGTGCTGGGAGGACAGGGGTTGGTGAAAAACTGTTTTTT.

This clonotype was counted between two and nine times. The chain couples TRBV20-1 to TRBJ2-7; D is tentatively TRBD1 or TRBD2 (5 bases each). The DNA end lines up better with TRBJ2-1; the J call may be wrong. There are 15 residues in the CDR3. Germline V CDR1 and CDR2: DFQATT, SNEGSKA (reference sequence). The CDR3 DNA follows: TGCAGTGCTAGAGTCGCCGGGGCTAGTAGGAATGAGCAGTTCTTC. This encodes CSARVAGASRNEQFF.

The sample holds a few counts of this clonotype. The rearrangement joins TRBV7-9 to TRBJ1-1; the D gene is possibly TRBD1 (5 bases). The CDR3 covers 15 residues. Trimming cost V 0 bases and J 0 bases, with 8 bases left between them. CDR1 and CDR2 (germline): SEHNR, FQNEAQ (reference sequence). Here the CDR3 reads CASSLASGLNTEAFF. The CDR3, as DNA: TGTGCCAGCAGCTTAGCTTCAGGGCTGAACACTGAAGCTTTCTTT.

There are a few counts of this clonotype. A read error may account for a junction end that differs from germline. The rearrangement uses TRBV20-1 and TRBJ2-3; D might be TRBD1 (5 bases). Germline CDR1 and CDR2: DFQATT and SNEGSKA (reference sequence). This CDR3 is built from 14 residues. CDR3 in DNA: TGCAGTGCACGCGCAACGGACAACACAGATACACAGTATTTT. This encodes CSARATDNTDTQYF.

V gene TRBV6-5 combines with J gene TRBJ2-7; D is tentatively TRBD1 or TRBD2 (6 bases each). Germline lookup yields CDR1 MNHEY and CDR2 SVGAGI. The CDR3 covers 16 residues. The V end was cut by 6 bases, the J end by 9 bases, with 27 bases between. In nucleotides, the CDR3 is TGTGCCAGCAGCCGTCAGGGGTCTCGCCCTTTCGGGGGGCAGTACTTC. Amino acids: CASSRQGSRPFGGQYF.

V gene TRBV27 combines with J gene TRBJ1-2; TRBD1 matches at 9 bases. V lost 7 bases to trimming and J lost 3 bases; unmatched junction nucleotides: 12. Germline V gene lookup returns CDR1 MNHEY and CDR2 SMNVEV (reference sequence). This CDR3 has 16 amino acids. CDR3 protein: CASKAGTGLLHYGYTF. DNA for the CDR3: TGTGCCAGCAAGGCAGGGACAGGGCTACTTCACTATGGCTACACCTTC.

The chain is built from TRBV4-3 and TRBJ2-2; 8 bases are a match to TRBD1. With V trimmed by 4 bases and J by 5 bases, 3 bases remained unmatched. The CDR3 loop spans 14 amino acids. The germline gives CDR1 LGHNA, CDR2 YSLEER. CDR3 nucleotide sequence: TGCGCCAGCAGCCGCCACAGGGGGACCGGGGAGCTGTTTTTT. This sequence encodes CASSRHRGTGELFF.

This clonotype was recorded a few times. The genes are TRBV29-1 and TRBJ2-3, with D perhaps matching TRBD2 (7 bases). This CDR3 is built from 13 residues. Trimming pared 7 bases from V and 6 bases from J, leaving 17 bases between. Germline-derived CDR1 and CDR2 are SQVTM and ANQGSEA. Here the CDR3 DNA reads TGCAGCGCCGAAGGGGGGGCTTCGGATACGCAGTATTTT. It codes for CSAEGGASDTQYF.